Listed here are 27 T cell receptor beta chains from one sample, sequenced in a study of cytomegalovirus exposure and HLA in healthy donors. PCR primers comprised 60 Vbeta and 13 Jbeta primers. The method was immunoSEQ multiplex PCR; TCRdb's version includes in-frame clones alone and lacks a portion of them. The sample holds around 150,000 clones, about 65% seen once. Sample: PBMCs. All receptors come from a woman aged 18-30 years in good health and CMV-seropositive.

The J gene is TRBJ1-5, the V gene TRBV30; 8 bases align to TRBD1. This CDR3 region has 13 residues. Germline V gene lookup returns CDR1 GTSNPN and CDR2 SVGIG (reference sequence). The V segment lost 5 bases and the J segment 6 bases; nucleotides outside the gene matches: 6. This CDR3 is CAWAGQGGQPQHF. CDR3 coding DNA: TGTGCCTGGGCTGGACAGGGAGGTCAGCCCCAGCATTTT.

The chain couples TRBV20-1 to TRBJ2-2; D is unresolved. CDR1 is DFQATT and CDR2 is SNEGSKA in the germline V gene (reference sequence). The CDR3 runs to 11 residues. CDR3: CNEENTGELFF. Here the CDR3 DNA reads TGCAATGAGGAGAACACCGGGGAGCTGTTTTTT.

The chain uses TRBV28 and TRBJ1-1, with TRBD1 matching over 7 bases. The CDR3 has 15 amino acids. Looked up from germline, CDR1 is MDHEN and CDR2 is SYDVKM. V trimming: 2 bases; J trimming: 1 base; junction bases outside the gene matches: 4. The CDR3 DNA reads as TGTGCCAGCAGTTTAAGTCGACAGGGGAACACTGAAGCTTTCTTT. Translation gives CASSLSRQGNTEAFF.

The CDR3 is CASSVVGADRVYEQYF. The CDR3 DNA reads TGTGCCAGCAGTGTTGTAGGGGCCGACAGGGTCTACGAGCAGTACTTC. The chain recombines TRBV6-4 with TRBJ2-7; 7 bases line up with TRBD1. Per the germline V gene, CDR1 is MRHNA and CDR2 is SNTAGT. The V segment lost 4 bases and the J segment 3 bases; nucleotides outside the gene matches: 12. The CDR3 contains 16 residues.

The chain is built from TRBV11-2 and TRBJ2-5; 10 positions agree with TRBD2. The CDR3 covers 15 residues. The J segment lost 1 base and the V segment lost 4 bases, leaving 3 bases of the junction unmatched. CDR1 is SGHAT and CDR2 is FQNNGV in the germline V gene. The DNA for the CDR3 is TGTGCCAGCAGCTCACTAGCGGGATTCCAAGAGACCCAGTACTTC. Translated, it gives CASSSLAGFQETQYF.

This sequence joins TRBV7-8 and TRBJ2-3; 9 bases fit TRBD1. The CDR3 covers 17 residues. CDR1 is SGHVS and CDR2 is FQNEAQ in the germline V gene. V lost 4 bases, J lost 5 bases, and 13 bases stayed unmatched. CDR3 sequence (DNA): TGTGCCAGCAGCTCAGGTTACGGGACAGGGTCAGGAGATACGCAGTATTTT. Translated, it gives CASSSGYGTGSGDTQYF.

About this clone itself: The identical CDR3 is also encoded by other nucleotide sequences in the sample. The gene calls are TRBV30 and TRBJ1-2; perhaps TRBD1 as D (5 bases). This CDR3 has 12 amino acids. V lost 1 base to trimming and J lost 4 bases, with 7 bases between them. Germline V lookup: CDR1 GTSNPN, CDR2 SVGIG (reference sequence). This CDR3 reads CAWSGDSYGYTF. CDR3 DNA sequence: TGTGCCTGGAGTGGTGACAGCTATGGCTACACCTTC.

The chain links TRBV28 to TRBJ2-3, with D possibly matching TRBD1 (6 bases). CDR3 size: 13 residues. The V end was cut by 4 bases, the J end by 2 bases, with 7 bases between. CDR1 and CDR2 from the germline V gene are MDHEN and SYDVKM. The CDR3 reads CASSWDTTDTQYF. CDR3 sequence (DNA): TGTGCCAGCAGTTGGGACACCACAGATACGCAGTATTTT.

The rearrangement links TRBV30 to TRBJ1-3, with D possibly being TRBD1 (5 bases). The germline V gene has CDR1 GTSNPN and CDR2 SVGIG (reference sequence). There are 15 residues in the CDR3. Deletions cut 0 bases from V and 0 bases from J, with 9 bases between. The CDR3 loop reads CAWSVVGGSGNTIYF. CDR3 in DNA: TGTGCCTGGAGTGTAGTGGGGGGCTCTGGAAACACCATATATTTT.

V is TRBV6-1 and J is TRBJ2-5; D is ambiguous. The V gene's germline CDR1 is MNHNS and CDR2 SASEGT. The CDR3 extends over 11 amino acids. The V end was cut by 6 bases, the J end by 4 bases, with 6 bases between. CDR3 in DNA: TGTGCCAGCAGCCCCAGAGAGACCCAGTACTTC. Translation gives CASSPRETQYF.

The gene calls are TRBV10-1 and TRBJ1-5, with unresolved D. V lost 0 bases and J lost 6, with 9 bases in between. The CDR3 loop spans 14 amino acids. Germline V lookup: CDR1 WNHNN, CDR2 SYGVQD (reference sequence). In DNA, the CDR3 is TGCGCCAGCAGTGAGTCGCCCGTAGTTCAGCCCCAGCATTTT. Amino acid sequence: CASSESPVVQPQHF.

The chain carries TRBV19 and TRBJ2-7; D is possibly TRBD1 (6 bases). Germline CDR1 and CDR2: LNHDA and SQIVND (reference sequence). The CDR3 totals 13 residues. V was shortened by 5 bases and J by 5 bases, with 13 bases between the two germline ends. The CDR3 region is CASSSHGGNEQYF. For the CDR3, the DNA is TGTGCCAGTAGTTCCCATGGGGGCAACGAGCAGTACTTC.

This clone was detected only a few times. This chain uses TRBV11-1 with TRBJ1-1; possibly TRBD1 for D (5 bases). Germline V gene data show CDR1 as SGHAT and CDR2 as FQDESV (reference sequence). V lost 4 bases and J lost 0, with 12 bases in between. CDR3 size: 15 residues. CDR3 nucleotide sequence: TGTGCCAGCAGCTCCTTGGGGGGGGTGAACACTGAAGCTTTCTTT. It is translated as CASSSLGGVNTEAFF.

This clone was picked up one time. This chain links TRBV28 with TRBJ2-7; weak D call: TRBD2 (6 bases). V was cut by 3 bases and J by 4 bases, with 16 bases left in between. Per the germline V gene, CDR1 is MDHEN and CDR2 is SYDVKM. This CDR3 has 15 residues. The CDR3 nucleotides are TGTGCCAGCAGTTTTCTACCCGGGACTCAATACGAGCAGTACTTC. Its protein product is CASSFLPGTQYEQYF.

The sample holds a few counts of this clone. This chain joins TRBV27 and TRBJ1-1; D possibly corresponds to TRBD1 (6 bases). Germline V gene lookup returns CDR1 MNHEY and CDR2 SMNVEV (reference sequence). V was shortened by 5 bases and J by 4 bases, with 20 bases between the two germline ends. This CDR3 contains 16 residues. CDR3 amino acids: CASSLYRVVRGTEAFF. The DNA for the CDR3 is TGTGCCAGCAGTCTATACAGGGTAGTAAGAGGCACTGAAGCTTTCTTT.

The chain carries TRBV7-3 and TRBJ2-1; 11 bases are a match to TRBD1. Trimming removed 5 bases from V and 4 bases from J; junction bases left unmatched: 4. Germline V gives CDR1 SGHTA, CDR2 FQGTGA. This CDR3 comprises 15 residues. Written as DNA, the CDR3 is TGTGCCAGCAGCACTGGACAGGGGGCGTACAATGAGCAGTTCTTC. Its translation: CASSTGQGAYNEQFF.

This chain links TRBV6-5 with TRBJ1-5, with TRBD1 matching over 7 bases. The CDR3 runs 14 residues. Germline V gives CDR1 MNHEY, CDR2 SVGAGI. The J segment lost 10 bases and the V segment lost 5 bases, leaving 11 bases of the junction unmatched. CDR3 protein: CASSQGDGLKPQHF. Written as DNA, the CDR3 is TGTGCCAGCAGTCAGGGGGACGGACTGAAACCCCAGCATTTT.

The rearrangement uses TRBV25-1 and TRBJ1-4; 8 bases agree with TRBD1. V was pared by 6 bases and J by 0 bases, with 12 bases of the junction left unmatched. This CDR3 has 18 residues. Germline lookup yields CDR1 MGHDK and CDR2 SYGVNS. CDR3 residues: CASSSSFVQGATNEKLFF. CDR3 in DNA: TGTGCCAGCAGCAGTTCCTTTGTACAGGGGGCAACTAATGAAAAACTGTTTTTT. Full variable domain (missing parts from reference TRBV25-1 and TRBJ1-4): EADIYQTPRYLVIGTGKKITLECSQTMGHDKMYWYQQDPGMELHLIHYSYGVNSTEKGDLSSESTVSRIRTEHFPLTLESARPSHTSQYLCASSSSFVQGATNEKLFFGSGTQLSVL.

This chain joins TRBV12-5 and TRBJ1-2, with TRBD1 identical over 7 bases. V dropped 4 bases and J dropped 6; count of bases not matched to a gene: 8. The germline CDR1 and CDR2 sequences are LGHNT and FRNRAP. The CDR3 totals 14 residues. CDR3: CASGSLTGYHGYTF. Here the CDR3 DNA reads TGTGCTAGTGGTTCCTTGACAGGGTACCATGGCTACACCTTC.

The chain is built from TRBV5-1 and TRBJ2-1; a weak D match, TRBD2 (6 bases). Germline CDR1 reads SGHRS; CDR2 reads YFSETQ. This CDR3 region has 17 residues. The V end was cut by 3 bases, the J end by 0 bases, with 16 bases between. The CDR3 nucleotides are TGCGCCAGCAGCTCCTACGGGAGCCCTGGCTCCTACAATGAGCAGTTCTTC. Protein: CASSSYGSPGSYNEQFF.

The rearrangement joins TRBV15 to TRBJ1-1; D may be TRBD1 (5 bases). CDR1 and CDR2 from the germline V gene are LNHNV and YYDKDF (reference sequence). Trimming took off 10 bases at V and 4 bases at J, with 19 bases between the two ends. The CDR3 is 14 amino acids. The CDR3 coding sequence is TGTGCCAGTTCAACCAGGGTATTGACCACTGAAGCTTTCTTT. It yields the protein CASSTRVLTTEAFF.

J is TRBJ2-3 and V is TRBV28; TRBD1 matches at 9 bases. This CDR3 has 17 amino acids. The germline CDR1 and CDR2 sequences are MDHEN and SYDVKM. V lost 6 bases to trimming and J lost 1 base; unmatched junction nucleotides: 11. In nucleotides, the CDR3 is TGTGCCAGCAGGCCTAAGTTACAGGGGGCCGGCACAGATACGCAGTATTTT. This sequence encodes CASRPKLQGAGTDTQYF.

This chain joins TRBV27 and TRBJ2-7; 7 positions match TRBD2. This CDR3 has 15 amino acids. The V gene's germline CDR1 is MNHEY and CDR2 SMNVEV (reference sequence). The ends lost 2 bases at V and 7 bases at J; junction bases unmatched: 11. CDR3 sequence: CASSLKEAGTWEQYF. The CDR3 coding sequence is TGTGCCAGCAGTTTAAAGGAAGCGGGGACTTGGGAGCAGTACTTC.

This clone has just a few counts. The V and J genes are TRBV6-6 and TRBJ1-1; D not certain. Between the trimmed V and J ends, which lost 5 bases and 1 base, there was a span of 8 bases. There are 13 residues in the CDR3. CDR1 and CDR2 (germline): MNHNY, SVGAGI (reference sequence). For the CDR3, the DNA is TGTGCCAGCAGTAGCCAGGCGAACACTGAAGCTTTCTTT. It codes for CASSSQANTEAFF.

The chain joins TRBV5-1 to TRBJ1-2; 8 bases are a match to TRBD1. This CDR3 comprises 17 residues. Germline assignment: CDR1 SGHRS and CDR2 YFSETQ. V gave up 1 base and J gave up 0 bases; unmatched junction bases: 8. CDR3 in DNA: TGCGCCAGCAGCTTGACCAAGGGACAGGCAGCTAACTATGGCTACACCTTC. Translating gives CASSLTKGQAANYGYTF. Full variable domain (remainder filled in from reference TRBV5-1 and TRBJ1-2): KAGVTQTPRYLIKTRGQQVTLSCSPISGHRSVSWYQQTPGQGLQFLFEYFSETQRNKGNFPGRFSGRQFSNSRSEMNVSTLELGDSALYLCASSLTKGQAANYGYTFGSGTRLTVV.

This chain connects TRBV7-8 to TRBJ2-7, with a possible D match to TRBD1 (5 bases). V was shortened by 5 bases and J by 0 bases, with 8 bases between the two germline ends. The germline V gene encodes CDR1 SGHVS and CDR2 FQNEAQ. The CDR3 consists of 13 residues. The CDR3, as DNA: TGTGCCAGCAGCACGACAGTCTCCTACGAGCAGTACTTC. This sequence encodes CASSTTVSYEQYF.

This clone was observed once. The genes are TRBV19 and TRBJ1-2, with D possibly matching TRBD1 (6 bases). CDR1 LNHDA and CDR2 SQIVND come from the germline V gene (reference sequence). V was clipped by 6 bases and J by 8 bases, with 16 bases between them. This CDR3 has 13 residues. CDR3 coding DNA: TGTGCCAGTAGAGAGAGAACAGGGCGGGGCTACACCTTC. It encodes CASRERTGRGYTF.